Reported below is one T cell receptor (beta chain). Its target is unknown. The entry originates in a study of radiotherapy plus CTLA-4 blockade in lung cancer. Overall study context: Objective responses arose in about 18% of patients, and approximately 30% experienced disease control.

Method: immunoSEQ multiplex PCR; TCRdb's copy keeps in-frame clones and lacks some. This table has fewer than 85,000 clones, around nine tenths appearing once. Broader study findings: It was early blood T cell clone dynamics, with interferon-beta, that reportedly best predicted response. Blood saw expansion of tumor-derived TCR clones after radiotherapy plus ipilimumab.

The V gene end was trimmed by 4 bases and the J gene end by 1 base; junction bases not matched to a gene: 7. The V gene's germline CDR1 is SGDLS and CDR2 YYNGEE. CDR3 size: 16 residues. It was focal radiation plus CTLA-4 blockade with ipilimumab that patients with chemo-refractory metastatic non-small-cell lung cancer received. This chain joins TRBV9 and TRBJ2-1; 8 nucleotides align to TRBD1. Here the sequenced sample was peripheral blood, taken from a patient treated with radiotherapy plus ipilimumab. This receptor was obtained from a human donor with non-small cell lung cancer who had stable disease on radiotherapy plus ipilimumab. DNA of the CDR3: TGTGCCAGCAGCCCTGGACAGGGTCAATCCTACAATGAGCAGTTCTTC. Its translation: CASSPGQGQSYNEQFF.